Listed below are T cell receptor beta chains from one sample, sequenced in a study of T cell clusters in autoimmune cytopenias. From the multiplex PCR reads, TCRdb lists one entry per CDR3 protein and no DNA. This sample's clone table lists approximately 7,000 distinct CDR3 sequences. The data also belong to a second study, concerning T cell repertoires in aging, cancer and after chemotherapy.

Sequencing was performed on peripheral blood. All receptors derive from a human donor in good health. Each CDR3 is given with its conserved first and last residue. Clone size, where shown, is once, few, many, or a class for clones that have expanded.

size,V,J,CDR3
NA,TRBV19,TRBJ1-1,CASRRQGALTEAFF
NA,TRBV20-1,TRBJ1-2,CSARDRGRHDFNYGYTF
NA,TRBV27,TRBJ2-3,CASSYWGADTQYF
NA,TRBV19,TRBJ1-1,CASSISGRPNTEAFF
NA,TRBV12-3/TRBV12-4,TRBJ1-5,CAISPARGAGNQPQHF
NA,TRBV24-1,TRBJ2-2,CATSGRSGGTGELFF
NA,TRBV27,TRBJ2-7,CASCGGGPIYEQYF
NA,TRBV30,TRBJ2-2,CAWRPEGTGELFF
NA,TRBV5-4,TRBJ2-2,CASSSSRGAITGELFF
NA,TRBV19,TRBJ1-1,CASSIPGPMNTEAFF
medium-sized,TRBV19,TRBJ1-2,CASSAEKQGSGYTF
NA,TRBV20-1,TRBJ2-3,CSARGGQGSTDTQYF
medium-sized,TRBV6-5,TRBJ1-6,CASRGSSYNSPLHF
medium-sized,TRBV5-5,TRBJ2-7,CASSLPSAGSSYEQYF
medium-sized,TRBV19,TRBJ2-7,CASSASRRSEQYF
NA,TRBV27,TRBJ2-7,CASSLLSGVREQYF
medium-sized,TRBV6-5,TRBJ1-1,CASSYGRTNTEAFF
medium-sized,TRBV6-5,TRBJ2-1,CASSYGGYNEQFF
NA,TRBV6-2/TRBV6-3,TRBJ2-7,CASSPGTSGGHHSYEQYF
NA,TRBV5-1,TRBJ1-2,CASRSFDSNYGYTF
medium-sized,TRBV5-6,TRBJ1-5,CASSFGDSRNQPQHF
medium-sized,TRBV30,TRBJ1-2,CAWDRGLGYGYTF
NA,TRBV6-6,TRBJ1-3,CASSYSQASYGNTIYF
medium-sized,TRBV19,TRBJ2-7,CASSLQAGYEQYF
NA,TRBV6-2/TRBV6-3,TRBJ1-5,CASTPVFLQPQHF